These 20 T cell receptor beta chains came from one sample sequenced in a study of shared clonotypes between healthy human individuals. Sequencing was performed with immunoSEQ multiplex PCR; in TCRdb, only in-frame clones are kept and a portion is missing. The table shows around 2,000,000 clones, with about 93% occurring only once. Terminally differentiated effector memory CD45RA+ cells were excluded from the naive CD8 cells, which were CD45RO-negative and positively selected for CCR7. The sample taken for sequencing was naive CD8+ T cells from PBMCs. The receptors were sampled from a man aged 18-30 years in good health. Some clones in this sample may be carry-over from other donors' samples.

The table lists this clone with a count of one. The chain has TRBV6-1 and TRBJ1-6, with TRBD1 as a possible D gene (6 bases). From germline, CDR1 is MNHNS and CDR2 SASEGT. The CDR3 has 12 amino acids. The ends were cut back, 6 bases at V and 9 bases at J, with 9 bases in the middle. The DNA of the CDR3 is TGTGCCAGCAGAACAGGGTTTTCACCCCTCCACTTT. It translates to CASRTGFSPLHF.

CDR3 in DNA: TGTGCCAGCAGCTTAGGCGGGCCGATAAACAATGAGCAGTTCTTC. Translation gives CASSLGGPINNEQFF. The V and J genes are TRBV7-9 and TRBJ2-1; maybe TRBD2 (5 bases). V dropped 1 base and J dropped 5 bases, with 12 bases sitting between them. The length of the CDR3 is 15 residues. Germline V gene data show CDR1 as SEHNR and CDR2 as FQNEAQ (reference sequence).

The CDR3 bases are TGTGCCAGCAGTGTGACAGTACGAGAGACCCAGTACTTC. Amino acid sequence: CASSVTVRETQYF. V and J are TRBV28 and TRBJ2-5, with D maybe TRBD1 (5 bases). Germline CDR1 MDHEN, CDR2 SYDVKM. This CDR3 comprises 13 residues. Trimming shortened V by 5 bases and J by 4 bases, and 11 bases separated the two germline ends.

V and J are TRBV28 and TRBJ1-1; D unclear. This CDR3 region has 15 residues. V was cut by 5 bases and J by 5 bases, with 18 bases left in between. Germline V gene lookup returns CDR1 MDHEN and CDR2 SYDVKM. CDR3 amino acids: CASSLSGLPSTEAFF. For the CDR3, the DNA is TGTGCCAGCAGTCTCTCCGGACTGCCTAGTACTGAAGCTTTCTTT.

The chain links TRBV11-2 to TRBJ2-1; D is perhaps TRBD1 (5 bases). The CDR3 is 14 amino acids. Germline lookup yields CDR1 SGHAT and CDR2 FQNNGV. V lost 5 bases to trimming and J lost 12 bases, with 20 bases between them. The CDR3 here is CASSRTFSDKGQFF. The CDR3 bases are TGTGCCAGCAGCCGGACATTCTCGGATAAGGGGCAGTTCTTC.

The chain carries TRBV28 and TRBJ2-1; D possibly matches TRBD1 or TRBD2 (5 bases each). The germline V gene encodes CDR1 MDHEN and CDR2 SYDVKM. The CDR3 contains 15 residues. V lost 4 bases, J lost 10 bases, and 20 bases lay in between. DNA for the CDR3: TGTGCCAGCAGTTCAGACGATAGCCGGGACCAAGAGCAGTTCTTC. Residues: CASSSDDSRDQEQFF.

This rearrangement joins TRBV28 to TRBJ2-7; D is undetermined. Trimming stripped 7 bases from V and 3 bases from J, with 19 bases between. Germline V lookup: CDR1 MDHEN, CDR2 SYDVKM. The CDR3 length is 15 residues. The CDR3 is CASTLKKMNRYEQYF. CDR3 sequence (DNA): TGTGCCAGCACCTTAAAAAAGATGAATCGCTACGAGCAGTACTTC.

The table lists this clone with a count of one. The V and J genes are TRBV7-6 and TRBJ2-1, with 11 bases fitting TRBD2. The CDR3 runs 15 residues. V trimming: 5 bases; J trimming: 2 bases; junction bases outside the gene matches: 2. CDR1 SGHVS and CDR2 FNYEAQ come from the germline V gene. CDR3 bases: TGTGCCAGCAGCAGTAGCGGGAGGGCCTACAATGAGCAGTTCTTC. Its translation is CASSSSGRAYNEQFF.

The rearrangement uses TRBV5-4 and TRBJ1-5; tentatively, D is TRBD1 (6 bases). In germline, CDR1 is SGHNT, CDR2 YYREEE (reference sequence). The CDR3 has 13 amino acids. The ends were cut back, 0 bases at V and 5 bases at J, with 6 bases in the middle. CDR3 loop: CASSLDRDQPQHF. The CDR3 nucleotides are TGTGCCAGCAGCTTGGACAGGGATCAGCCCCAGCATTTT.

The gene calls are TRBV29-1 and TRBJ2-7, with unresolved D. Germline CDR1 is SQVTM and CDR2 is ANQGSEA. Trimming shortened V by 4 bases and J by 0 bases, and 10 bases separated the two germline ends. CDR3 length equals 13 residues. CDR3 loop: CSVGGSSSYEQYF. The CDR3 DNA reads TGCAGCGTTGGAGGATCGAGCTCCTACGAGCAGTACTTC.

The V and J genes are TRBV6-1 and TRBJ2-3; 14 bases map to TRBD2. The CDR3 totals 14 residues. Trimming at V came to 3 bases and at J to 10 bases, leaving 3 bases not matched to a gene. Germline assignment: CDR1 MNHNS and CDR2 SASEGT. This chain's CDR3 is CASSDGTSGSAQYF. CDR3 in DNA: TGTGCCAGCAGTGATGGGACTAGCGGGAGTGCGCAGTATTTT.

The CDR3 DNA sequence: TGTGCCAGCAGCAGCGACGCACCGGGACAGGGGGGGTACGAGCAGTACTTC. Translated, it gives CASSSDAPGQGGYEQYF. V is TRBV7-8 and J is TRBJ2-7; 11 nucleotides agree with TRBD1. The V segment lost 5 bases and the J segment 4 bases; nucleotides outside the gene matches: 13. Germline CDR1 is SGHVS and CDR2 is FQNEAQ. The CDR3 extends over 17 amino acids.

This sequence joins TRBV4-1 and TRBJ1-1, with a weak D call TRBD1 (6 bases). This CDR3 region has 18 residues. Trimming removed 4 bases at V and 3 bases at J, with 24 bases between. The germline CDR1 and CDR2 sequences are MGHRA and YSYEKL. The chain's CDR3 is CASSPQGTRALGDTEAFF. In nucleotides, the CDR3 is TGCGCCAGCAGCCCCCAGGGGACCCGGGCCCTGGGGGACACTGAAGCTTTCTTT.

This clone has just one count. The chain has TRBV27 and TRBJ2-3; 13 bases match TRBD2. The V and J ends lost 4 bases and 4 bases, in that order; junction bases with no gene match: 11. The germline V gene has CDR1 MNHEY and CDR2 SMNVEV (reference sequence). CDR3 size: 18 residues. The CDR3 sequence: CASSSLGRLAGGSDTQYF. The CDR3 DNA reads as TGTGCCAGCAGTTCCTTGGGAAGACTAGCGGGAGGCTCAGATACGCAGTATTTT.

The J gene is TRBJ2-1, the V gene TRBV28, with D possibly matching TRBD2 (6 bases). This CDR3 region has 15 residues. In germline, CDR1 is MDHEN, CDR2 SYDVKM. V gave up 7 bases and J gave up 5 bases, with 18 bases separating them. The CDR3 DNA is TGTGCCAGCACCCAAGCCAGGGACTGGGACAATGAGCAGTTCTTC. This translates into CASTQARDWDNEQFF. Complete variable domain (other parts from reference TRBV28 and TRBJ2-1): DVKVTQSSRYLVKRTGEKVFLECVQDMDHENMFWYRQDPGLGLRLIYFSYDVKMKEKGDIPEGYSVSREKKERFSLILESASTNQTSMYLCASTQARDWDNEQFFGPGTRLTVL.

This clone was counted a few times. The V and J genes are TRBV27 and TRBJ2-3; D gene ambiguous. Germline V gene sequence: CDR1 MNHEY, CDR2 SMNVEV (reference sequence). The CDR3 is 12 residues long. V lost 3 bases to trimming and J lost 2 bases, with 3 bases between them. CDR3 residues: CASSFNTDTQYF. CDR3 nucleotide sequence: TGTGCCAGCAGTTTCAACACAGATACGCAGTATTTT.

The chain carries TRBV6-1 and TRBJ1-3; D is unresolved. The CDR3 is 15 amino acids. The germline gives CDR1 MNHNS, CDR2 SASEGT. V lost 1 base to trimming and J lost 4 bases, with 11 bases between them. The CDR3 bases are TGTGCCAGCAGTGAAGGGCTTTGGGCGGGAAACACCATATATTTT. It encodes CASSEGLWAGNTIYF.

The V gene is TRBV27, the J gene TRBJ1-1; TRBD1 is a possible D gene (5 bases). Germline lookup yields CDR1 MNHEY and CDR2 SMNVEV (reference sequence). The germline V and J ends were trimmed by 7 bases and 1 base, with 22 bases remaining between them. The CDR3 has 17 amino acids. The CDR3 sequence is CASKPRDPNRENTEAFF. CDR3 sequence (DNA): TGTGCCAGCAAGCCTCGGGACCCAAACCGAGAGAACACTGAAGCTTTCTTT.

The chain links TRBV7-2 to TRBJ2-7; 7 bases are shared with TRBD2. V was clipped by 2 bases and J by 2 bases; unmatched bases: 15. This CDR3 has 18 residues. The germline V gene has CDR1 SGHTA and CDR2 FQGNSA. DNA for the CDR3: TGTGCCAGCAGCTTACGCGGCAGCCGGACTAGTGGCACCTACGAGCAGTACTTC. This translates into CASSLRGSRTSGTYEQYF.

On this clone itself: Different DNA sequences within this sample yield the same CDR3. In nucleotides, the CDR3 is TGTGCCAGCAGTTTAAGTCGCTCCTACGAGCAGTACTTC. Protein: CASSLSRSYEQYF. V gene TRBV27 combines with J gene TRBJ2-7; D remains ambiguous. The CDR3 has 13 amino acids. Germline V gives CDR1 MNHEY, CDR2 SMNVEV (reference sequence). With 2 bases removed from V and 0 bases from J, the gap between germline ends came to 5 bases.